The T cell receptor beta chain under discussion was sequenced for a study of cytomegalovirus exposure and HLA in healthy donors. Across the whole study: It was reported in a later analysis that the 120 validation repertoires used the same platform as the approximately 650 first-cohort repertoires. Study-level results: In vitro confirmation showed a few CMV-associated chains to be CMV antigen specific. Cytomegalovirus association was assigned to about 180 TCR beta chains.

The length of the CDR3 is 13 residues. V was trimmed by 3 bases and J by 6 bases, leaving 9 bases between them. From germline, CDR1 is SEHNR and CDR2 FQNEAQ (reference sequence). TCRdb's table, derived via immunoSEQ multiplex PCR, lists solely in-frame clones and lacks some. The sample has approximately 73,000 clones; approximately 95% are singletons. About this clone: Antigen: not known.

The receptor's source is a man between 18 and 35 years old in good health and CMV-seronegative. J is TRBJ2-1 and V is TRBV7-9; no firm D call. The sample consisted of PBMCs. The DNA of the CDR3 is TGTGCCAGCAGCTTCATACAGATCAATGAGCAGTTCTTC. This gives the protein CASSFIQINEQFF.